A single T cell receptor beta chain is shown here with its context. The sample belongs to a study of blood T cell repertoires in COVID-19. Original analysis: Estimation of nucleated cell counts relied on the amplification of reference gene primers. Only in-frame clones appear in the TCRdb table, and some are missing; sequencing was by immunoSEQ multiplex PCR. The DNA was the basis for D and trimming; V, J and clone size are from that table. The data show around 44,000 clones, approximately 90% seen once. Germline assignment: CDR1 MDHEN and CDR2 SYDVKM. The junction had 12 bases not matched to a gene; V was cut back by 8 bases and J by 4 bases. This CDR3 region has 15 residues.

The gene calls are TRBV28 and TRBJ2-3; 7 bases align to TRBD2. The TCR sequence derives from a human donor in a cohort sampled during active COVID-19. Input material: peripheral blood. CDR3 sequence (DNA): TGTGCCAGCGGGAGCGGGATCACGAGCGCAGATACGCAGTATTTT. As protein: CASGSGITSADTQYF.